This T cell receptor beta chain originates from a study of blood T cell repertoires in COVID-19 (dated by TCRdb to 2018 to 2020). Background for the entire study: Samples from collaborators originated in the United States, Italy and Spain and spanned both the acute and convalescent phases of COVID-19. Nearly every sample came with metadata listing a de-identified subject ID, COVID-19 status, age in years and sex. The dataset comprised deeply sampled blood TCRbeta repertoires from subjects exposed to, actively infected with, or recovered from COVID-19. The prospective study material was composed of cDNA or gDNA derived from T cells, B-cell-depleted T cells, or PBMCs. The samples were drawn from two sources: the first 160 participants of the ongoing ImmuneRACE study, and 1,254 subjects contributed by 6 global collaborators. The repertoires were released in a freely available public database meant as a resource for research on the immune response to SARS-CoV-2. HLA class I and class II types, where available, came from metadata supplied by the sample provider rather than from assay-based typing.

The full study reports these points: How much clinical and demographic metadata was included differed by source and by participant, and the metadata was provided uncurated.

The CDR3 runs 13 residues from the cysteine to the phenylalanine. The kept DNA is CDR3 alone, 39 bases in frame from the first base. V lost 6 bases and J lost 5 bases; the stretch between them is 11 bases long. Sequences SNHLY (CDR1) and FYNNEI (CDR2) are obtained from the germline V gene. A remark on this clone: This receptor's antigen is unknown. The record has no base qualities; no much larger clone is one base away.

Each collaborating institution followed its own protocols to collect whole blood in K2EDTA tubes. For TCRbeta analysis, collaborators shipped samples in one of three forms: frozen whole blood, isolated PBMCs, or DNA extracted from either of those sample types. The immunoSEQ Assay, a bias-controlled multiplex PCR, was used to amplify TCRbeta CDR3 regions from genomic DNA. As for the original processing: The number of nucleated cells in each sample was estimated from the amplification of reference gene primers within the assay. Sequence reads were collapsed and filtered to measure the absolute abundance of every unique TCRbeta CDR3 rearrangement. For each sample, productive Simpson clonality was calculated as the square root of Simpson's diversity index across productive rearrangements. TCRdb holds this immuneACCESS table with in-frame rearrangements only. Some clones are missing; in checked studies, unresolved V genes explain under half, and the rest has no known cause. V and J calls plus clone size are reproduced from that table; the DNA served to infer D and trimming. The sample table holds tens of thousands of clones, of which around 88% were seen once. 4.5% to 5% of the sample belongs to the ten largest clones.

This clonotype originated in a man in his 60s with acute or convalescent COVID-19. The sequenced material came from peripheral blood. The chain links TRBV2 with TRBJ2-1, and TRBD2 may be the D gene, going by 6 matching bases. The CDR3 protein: CASRRGINNEQFF. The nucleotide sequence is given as TGTGCCAGCAGACGGGGGATTAACAATGAGCAGTTCTTC. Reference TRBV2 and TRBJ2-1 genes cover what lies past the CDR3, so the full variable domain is EPEVTQTPSHQVTQMGQEVILRCVPISNHLYFYWYRQILGQKVEFLVSFYNNEISEKSEIFDDQFSVERPDGSNFTLKIRSTKLEDSAMYFCASRRGINNEQFFGPGTRLTVL.